Listed here are 19 T cell receptor beta chains from one sample, sequenced in a study of tumor-infiltrating lymphocytes in localized non-small cell lung cancer. Data came from immunoSEQ multiplex PCR; TCRdb stores just in-frame clones and leaves some out. The sample includes 15,000 to 20,000 clones, 60% to 85% of them seen just once. The sequenced sample was lung tumor tissue. These receptors were obtained from a human donor with non-small cell lung cancer.

This rearrangement joins TRBV19 to TRBJ2-3; D is ambiguous. The germline gives CDR1 LNHDA, CDR2 SQIVND (reference sequence). The CDR3 consists of 14 residues. Trimming took 3 bases from V and 0 from J, leaving 7 bases between them. The CDR3 here is CASSMGVSTDTQYF. CDR3 coding DNA: TGTGCCAGTAGTATGGGCGTTAGCACAGATACGCAGTATTTT.

The CDR3 nucleotides are TGTGCCTGGAGTTGGAGTAGCGGACTTTACAATGAGCAGTTCTTC. This encodes CAWSWSSGLYNEQFF. The gene calls are TRBV30 and TRBJ2-1; a possible D gene is TRBD2 (6 bases). CDR1 and CDR2 from the germline V gene are GTSNPN and SVGIG (reference sequence). The length of the CDR3 is 15 residues. V lost 2 bases and J lost 4, with 15 bases in between.

This rearrangement joins TRBV7-2 to TRBJ1-2; D remains unclear. V lost 1 base, J lost 3 bases, and 18 bases lay in between. CDR3 length: 17 amino acids. The germline gives CDR1 SGHTA, CDR2 FQGNSA. The CDR3 region is CASSLDSAAAADYGYTF. CDR3 nucleotide sequence: TGTGCCAGCAGCTTAGACTCGGCCGCAGCTGCCGACTATGGCTACACCTTC.

The table lists this clone with a few counts. The rearrangement links TRBV7-2 to TRBJ1-1, with D uncertain. Germline-derived CDR1 and CDR2 are SGHTA and FQGNSA. The V and J ends lost 5 bases and 0 bases respectively, with 13 bases between them. The CDR3 is made up of 15 amino acids. The CDR3 protein is CASSERGRMNTEAFF. The CDR3 DNA follows: TGTGCCAGCAGCGAAAGAGGACGGATGAACACTGAAGCTTTCTTT.

The chain has TRBV10-2 and TRBJ1-1; TRBD1 might be the D (5 bases). The CDR3 covers 12 residues. The germline V and J ends were trimmed by 8 bases and 3 bases, with 10 bases remaining between them. Germline V gene data show CDR1 as WSHSY and CDR2 as SAAADI. The chain's CDR3 is CASGRGDTEAFF. CDR3 coding DNA: TGCGCCAGCGGACGGGGGGACACTGAAGCTTTCTTT.

The chain couples TRBV6-5 to TRBJ2-7, with 15 positions matching TRBD2. V shed 4 bases and J 6 bases; nucleotides not matched to a gene: 4. CDR3 length equals 15 residues. Germline V lookup: CDR1 MNHEY, CDR2 SVGAGI. The chain's CDR3 is CASSSGLAGGREQYF. The CDR3 DNA is TGTGCCAGCAGTTCGGGACTAGCGGGGGGCCGCGAGCAGTACTTC.

This chain connects TRBV2 to TRBJ1-5; D gene uncertain. Per the germline V gene, CDR1 is SNHLY and CDR2 is FYNNEI. With 4 bases removed from V and 4 bases from J, the gap between germline ends came to 8 bases. The CDR3 contains 13 residues. DNA of the CDR3: TGTGCCAGCAGTGTATACGAGAATCAGCCCCAGCATTTT. Residues: CASSVYENQPQHF.

The rearrangement links TRBV19 to TRBJ1-1, with TRBD1 as a possible D gene (5 bases). This CDR3 has 14 amino acids. Trimming pared 3 bases from V and 4 bases from J, leaving 12 bases between. Per germline, CDR1 LNHDA and CDR2 SQIVND (reference sequence). CDR3 sequence: CASSITQGGTEAFF. CDR3 nucleotide sequence: TGTGCCAGTAGTATCACCCAGGGAGGCACTGAAGCTTTCTTT.

This clone turned up a few times. This chain joins TRBV2 and TRBJ2-2; possible D gene TRBD2, 6 bases. There are 13 residues in the CDR3. The germline V gene has CDR1 SNHLY and CDR2 FYNNEI. V lost 5 bases and J 7 bases, leaving 11 bases between the germline ends. CDR3 DNA: TGTGCCAGCAGTACTCTCGGGAGCGGGGAGCTGTTTTTT. This sequence encodes CASSTLGSGELFF.

The rearrangement uses TRBV7-2 and TRBJ2-1, with TRBD2 identical over 9 bases. Germline lookup yields CDR1 SGHTA and CDR2 FQGNSA. After removal of 1 base from V and 8 bases from J, the junction contained 6 bases not matched to a gene. The CDR3 runs 15 residues. The CDR3 DNA reads as TGTGCCAGCAGCTTAGTGTTTAGCGGGGGCGATGAGCAGTTCTTC. Encoded protein: CASSLVFSGGDEQFF.

The chain links TRBV10-3 to TRBJ1-4; a weak D match, TRBD1 (5 bases). The CDR3 totals 15 residues. V lost 6 bases and J lost 3, with 14 bases in between. Germline CDR1 is ENHRY and CDR2 is SYGVKD. The CDR3 is CAIRKERGPNEKLFF. The CDR3 DNA is TGTGCCATCAGAAAGGAACGGGGACCTAATGAAAAACTGTTTTTT.

The chain links TRBV5-1 to TRBJ1-1; D is perhaps TRBD1 (5 bases). Trimming pared 0 bases from V and 2 bases from J, leaving 8 bases between. Germline assignment: CDR1 SGHRS and CDR2 YFSETQ. This CDR3 is 14 amino acids long. This chain's CDR3 is CASSLVGGNTEAFF. CDR3 nucleotides: TGCGCCAGCAGCTTGGTCGGGGGAAACACTGAAGCTTTCTTT. The full variable domain, rest sourced from reference TRBV5-1 and TRBJ1-1, is KAGVTQTPRYLIKTRGQQVTLSCSPISGHRSVSWYQQTPGQGLQFLFEYFSETQRNKGNFPGRFSGRQFSNSRSEMNVSTLELGDSALYLCASSLVGGNTEAFFGQGTRLTVV.

This clone showed up just a few times. The chain uses TRBV29-1 and TRBJ2-7; D may match TRBD1 or TRBD2 (5 bases each). CDR3 length: 13 amino acids. Germline V lookup: CDR1 SQVTM, CDR2 ANQGSEA. V lost 7 bases to trimming and J lost 7 bases, with 20 bases between them. This chain's CDR3 is CSALAGAQSEQYF. CDR3 DNA sequence: TGCAGCGCCCTGGCCGGGGCCCAGAGTGAGCAGTACTTC.

The V gene is TRBV6-6, the J gene TRBJ2-7; TRBD2 matches at 7 bases. CDR3 length: 15 residues. The germline CDR1 and CDR2 sequences are MNHNY and SVGAGI (reference sequence). Trimming at V came to 2 bases and at J to 5 bases, leaving 9 bases not matched to a gene. The CDR3 loop is CASSYGGSLNDEQYF. CDR3 bases: TGTGCCAGCAGTTACGGCGGGAGTCTGAATGACGAGCAGTACTTC.

The V gene is TRBV6-1, the J gene TRBJ1-2; 12 nucleotides match TRBD1. The CDR3 totals 20 residues. Germline V gene sequence: CDR1 MNHNS, CDR2 SASEGT. With V trimmed by 2 bases and J by 5 bases, 18 bases remained unmatched. The DNA for the CDR3 is TGTGCCAGCAGTGAACTCGGAGGGACAGGGGGCCACCAACTTTGGTATGGCTACACCTTC. This translates into CASSELGGTGGHQLWYGYTF.

This chain uses TRBV6-6 with TRBJ2-3; TRBD2 aligns across 11 bases. The CDR3 extends over 15 amino acids. Trimming removed 6 bases from V and 1 base from J; junction bases left unmatched: 3. Germline V lookup: CDR1 MNHNY, CDR2 SVGAGI (reference sequence). CDR3 loop: CASSLTSGGTDTQYF. DNA for the CDR3: TGTGCCAGCAGCTTGACTAGCGGGGGCACAGATACGCAGTATTTT.

J is TRBJ1-1 and V is TRBV5-1, with D uncertain. Between the trimmed V and J ends, which lost 5 bases and 0 bases, there was a span of 11 bases. The CDR3 totals 14 residues. CDR1 SGHRS and CDR2 YFSETQ come from the germline V gene. CDR3 DNA sequence: TGCGCCAGCAGTTGGGGTCATATGAACACTGAAGCTTTCTTT. It yields the protein CASSWGHMNTEAFF.

This clone was seen a handful of times. V is TRBV7-2 and J is TRBJ1-1; D is perhaps TRBD1 (5 bases). From germline, CDR1 is SGHTA and CDR2 FQGNSA. The germline V and J ends were trimmed by 4 bases and 8 bases, with 8 bases remaining between them. This CDR3 comprises 11 residues. The CDR3 DNA is TGTGCCAGCAGCTCCGGGGGGGAAGCTTTCTTT. Its protein product is CASSSGGEAFF.

This clone showed up just once. This chain connects TRBV7-2 to TRBJ2-2; TRBD1 is a possible D gene (6 bases). CDR3 length equals 14 residues. V dropped 8 bases and J dropped 0 bases, with 10 bases sitting between them. Germline V lookup: CDR1 SGHTA, CDR2 FQGNSA. The CDR3 protein is CASLQGTNTGELFF. DNA for the CDR3: TGTGCCAGCCTACAGGGAACGAACACCGGGGAGCTGTTTTTT.